This T cell receptor (beta chain) originates from a study of blood T cells in healthy people across ages. Findings and caveats of the study: Roughly linearly, TCR beta diversity per million T cells fell as age increased. The long-lived group displayed more naive CD4+ cells, plus higher diversity, than the aged donors did.

Primed by a sample-barcoded 5' primer and a J-beta primer mix, a second PCR proceeded for about 7 to 12 cycles. TCRdb used MiXCR to reprocess the 5' RACE reads, holding one entry per CDR3 protein. The data show fewer than 1,000,000 distinct CDR3 sequences, roughly 44% seen once. Points on this clonotype: Its antigen is unidentified.

Approximately 10 milliliters was the volume of peripheral blood drawn from each donor. Sequencing input: blood. This TCR came from a man aged 55 to 70 in good health.

CDR3 residues: CASRMTGAQETQYF. CDR3 bases: TGTGCCAGCAGGATGACGGGGGCCCAAGAGACCCAGTACTTC. The chain carries TRBV7-2 and TRBJ2-5, with D perhaps assigned TRBD1 or TRBD2 (6 bases each). Trimming removed 6 bases from V and 1 base from J, with 12 bases in between. This CDR3 contains 14 residues. Germline values: CDR1 SGHTA, CDR2 FQGNSA.